These T cell receptor beta chains were read from a single sample in a study of Graves' ophthalmopathy and Graves' hyperthyroidism. Each CDR3 protein is one row after TCRdb ran MiXCR on the multiplex PCR reads. This table holds 360,000 or so distinct CDR3 sequences, about 18% found once. Sequencing input: peripheral blood. Every receptor here comes from a young woman with Graves' ophthalmopathy. The CDR3 runs from the conserved cysteine through the conserved F or W. The D gene is left open where the match is weak. Some rows have no size entry. The others give once, few or many, or a class for an expanded clone.

D gene	V gene	CDR3 length	clone size	J gene	CDR3 protein	CDR3 DNA
-	TRBV5-6	17	many	TRBJ2-2	CASSLLGPLLNTGELFF	TGTGCCAGCAGCCTCCTGGGACCCCTTCTGAACACCGGGGAGCTGTTTTTT
TRBD1	TRBV29-1	13	many	TRBJ1-2	CSAEDRGNYGYTF	TGCAGCGCGGAAGACAGGGGGAACTATGGCTACACCTTC
-	TRBV7-2	13	many	TRBJ1-2	CASSLGAGYGYTF	TGTGCCAGCAGCCTTGGGGCAGGCTATGGCTACACCTTC
-	TRBV5-1	14	many	TRBJ2-2	CASSGSDTGGELFF	TGCGCCAGCAGTGGGTCGGATACCGGCGGGGAGCTGTTTTTT
-	TRBV5-1	15	many	TRBJ2-7	CASSLMGVQTYEQYF	TGCGCCAGCAGCTTGATGGGGGTTCAGACCTACGAGCAGTACTTC
TRBD2	TRBV6-1	17	-	TRBJ2-7	CASSRTSGSFSSYEQYF	TGTGCCAGCAGCCGGACTAGCGGGAGTTTCAGCTCCTACGAGCAGTACTTC
-	TRBV12-3/TRBV12-4	13	many	TRBJ2-7	CASRQTTSYEQYF	TGTGCCAGCAGACAGACAACGTCCTACGAGCAGTACTTC
TRBD1	TRBV19	14	-	TRBJ2-2	CASSNRGNTGELFF	TGTGCCAGTAGCAACAGGGGGAACACCGGGGAGCTGTTTTTT
TRBD1	TRBV11-1	13	many	TRBJ2-7	CASSFTGAHEQYF	TGTGCCAGCAGCTTTACAGGGGCCCACGAGCAGTACTTC
-	TRBV7-6	12	many	TRBJ2-5	CASSDNWETQYF	TGTGCCAGCAGCGATAATTGGGAGACCCAGTACTTC
-	TRBV7-2	15	many	TRBJ2-5	CASSFQWGLQETQYF	TGTGCCAGCAGCTTCCAATGGGGACTCCAAGAGACCCAGTACTTC
-	TRBV30	12	many	TRBJ1-2	CASVRRDYGYTF	TGTGCCTCAGTCCGAAGGGACTATGGCTACACCTTC
TRBD2	TRBV30	17	many	TRBJ2-5	CAWSRSGTSGRGETQYF	TGTGCCTGGAGTCGGTCCGGGACTAGCGGGAGGGGGGAGACCCAGTACTTC
-	TRBV28	17	many	TRBJ2-4	CASSSSSTGGRRDIQYF	TGTGCCAGCAGTTCATCATCAACCGGGGGAAGGAGGGACATTCAGTACTTC
-	TRBV28	14	-	TRBJ1-5	CASSFGWGNHPQHF	TGTGCCAGCAGTTTTGGGTGGGGCAATCACCCCCAGCATTTT
-	TRBV12-3/TRBV12-4	17	many	TRBJ1-6	CASSFSWTETYNSPLHF	TGTGCCAGCAGTTTTTCCTGGACAGAAACCTATAATTCACCCCTCCACTTT
-	TRBV27	12	many	TRBJ1-1	CASEGPGAEAFF	TGTGCCAGCGAGGGCCCGGGCGCTGAAGCTTTCTTT
-	TRBV10-3	19	many	TRBJ2-6	CAISPVLEVGFAGANVLTF	TGTGCCATCAGTCCCGTTTTGGAGGTAGGCTTCGCAGGGGCCAACGTCCTGACTTTC
-	TRBV6-5	16	-	TRBJ1-2	CASSYDGPGVNYGYTF	TGTGCCAGCAGTTACGATGGGCCGGGGGTCAACTATGGCTACACCTTC
-	TRBV6-5	16	-	TRBJ2-7	CASSYSRYGGGYEQYF	TGTGCCAGCAGTTACTCGCGTTATGGGGGCGGCTACGAGCAGTACTTC
-	TRBV7-2	15	-	TRBJ1-5	CASSPITDLDQPQHF	TGTGCCAGCAGCCCGATTACGGACTTGGATCAGCCCCAGCATTTT
TRBD1	TRBV30	17	many	TRBJ2-7	CAWRHPSWGQGRYEQYF	TGTGCCTGGAGGCATCCCTCATGGGGACAGGGGAGGTACGAGCAGTACTTC
-	TRBV6-1	15	many	TRBJ1-5	CASRKGGKGDQPQHF	TGTGCCAGCAGGAAGGGGGGCAAGGGGGATCAGCCCCAGCATTTT
TRBD1	TRBV6-1	19	many	TRBJ1-5	CASSEYVTGRRWSNQPQHF	TGTGCCAGCAGCGAATATGTGACAGGGCGAAGGTGGAGCAATCAGCCCCAGCATTTT
TRBD2	TRBV11-2	17	many	TRBJ2-5	CASAKQRAGGLQGTQYF	TGTGCCAGCGCCAAACAGCGTGCGGGGGGGTTACAAGGGACCCAGTACTTC
TRBD1	TRBV30	13	-	TRBJ1-2	CAWSVGQGDGYTF	TGTGCCTGGAGTGTGGGACAGGGCGATGGCTACACCTTC
TRBD2	TRBV5-1	13	-	TRBJ2-5	CASRRAGEETQYF	TGCGCCAGCAGACGGGCGGGGGAAGAGACCCAGTACTTC
-	TRBV20-1	18	many	TRBJ2-7	CSAVAEDTSDSFSYEQYF	TGCAGTGCTGTAGCGGAGGATACCTCCGACTCTTTCTCCTACGAGCAGTACTTC
TRBD1	TRBV6-5	13	many	TRBJ1-2	CASSYTGDYGYTF	TGTGCCAGCAGTTATACAGGGGACTATGGCTACACCTTC
TRBD1	TRBV6-1	15	many	TRBJ2-3	CASSATGANTDTQYF	TGTGCCAGCAGTGCGACAGGGGCCAACACAGATACGCAGTATTTT
-	TRBV7-9	15	many	TRBJ1-1	CASSSWEGRNTEAFF	TGTGCCAGCAGCTCTTGGGAGGGGAGGAACACTGAAGCTTTCTTT
-	TRBV15	15	many	TRBJ1-5	CATSRDPGGGEPQHF	TGTGCCACCAGCAGAGATCCGGGGGGAGGGGAGCCCCAGCATTTT
-	TRBV6-2/TRBV6-3	14	-	TRBJ1-2	CASSYVLGAYGYTF	TGTGCCAGCAGTTACGTCCTGGGCGCCTATGGCTACACCTTC
TRBD2	TRBV15	15	many	TRBJ2-5	CATSVSGGAKETQYF	TGTGCCACCAGCGTAAGCGGGGGGGCTAAAGAGACCCAGTACTTC
-	TRBV12-3/TRBV12-4	14	-	TRBJ2-5	CASSLRRDRETQYF	TGTGCCAGCAGTTTACGCAGGGATCGAGAGACCCAGTACTTC
-	TRBV12-3/TRBV12-4	18	-	TRBJ1-3	CASSPNRPGVLSGNTIYF	TGTGCCAGCAGTCCGAACCGGCCGGGAGTTCTCTCTGGAAACACCATATATTTT
-	TRBV28	14	-	TRBJ2-2	CASSPREYTGELFF	TGTGCCAGCAGTCCACGGGAGTACACCGGGGAGCTGTTTTTT